This section outlines one T cell receptor beta chain sequence together with its context. Antigen: not known. Per the study methods: Filtering differed because ImmunoSEQ produced junction-only sequences that carried no quality scores. The method was immunoSEQ multiplex PCR; TCRdb's version includes in-frame clones alone and lacks a portion of them. V, J and clone size are taken as reported in that table, and D and trimming were inferred from the DNA itself. The table has 1.4 million to 1.5 million clones, approximately 97% seen once. This sample is drawn from a study of shared clonotypes between healthy human individuals. Study-level information: CD4 naive and memory got three plates each, CD8 naive two, CD8 memory one.

Study results and limitations: Among non-shared clonotypes, generation probabilities were lower than among those shared by all four donors.

This CDR3 spans 14 amino acids. CDR1 is SQVTM and CDR2 is ANQGSEA in the germline V gene. The germline V and J ends were trimmed by 3 bases and 5 bases, with 14 bases remaining between them. Sequencing input: naive CD4+ T cells sorted from blood. Subset denoted: CD45RA+ positively selected. The J gene is TRBJ1-5, the V gene TRBV29-1; D is unclear. The sequence was obtained from a man in his thirties or forties in good health. In DNA, the CDR3 is TGCAGCGTTGAGGTGGGAGGTCAGGATCAGCCCCAGCATTTT. Protein product: CSVEVGGQDQPQHF.